These T cell receptor beta chains were read from a single sample in a study of blood T cell repertoires in COVID-19. Here immunoSEQ multiplex PCR was the method, and the copy in TCRdb shows in-frame clones only, minus some. The table lists nearly 350,000 clones, around four fifths of them singletons. The sequenced sample consisted of peripheral blood. The receptor set was obtained from a man aged 30-40 years with active or convalescent COVID-19. CDR3s include the opening cysteine and the closing phenylalanine or tryptophan. D genes are given only for firm matches. Not all rows give a size; the values are once, few, many and, for expanded clones, a class.

NA	TRBJ2-7	NA	TRBV6-6	CASSYPSTRPHEQYF	TGTGCCAGCAGTTACCCCTCTACCCGTCCCCACGAGCAGTACTTC
NA	TRBJ2-7	TRBD2	TRBV4-1	CASSQVRKRGSYEQYF	TGCGCCAGCAGCCAGGTGAGGAAGCGGGGATCCTACGAGCAGTACTTC
NA	TRBJ2-7	TRBD2	TRBV6-2/TRBV6-3	CASSYAPGTSWGEQYF	TGTGCCAGCAGTTACGCCCCCGGGACTAGTTGGGGCGAGCAGTACTTC
NA	TRBJ2-1	NA	TRBV7-9	CASSDSYNEQFF	TGTGCCAGCTCCGACAGCTACAATGAGCAGTTCTTC
few	TRBJ2-2	NA	TRBV6-5	CASSYSVGMRTGELFF	TGTGCCAGCAGTTACTCCGTCGGTATGCGTACCGGGGAGCTGTTTTTT
NA	TRBJ2-1	NA	TRBV11-3	CASSVGAAYNEQFF	TGTGCCAGCAGCGTGGGGGCAGCATACAATGAGCAGTTCTTC
NA	TRBJ1-5	TRBD1	TRBV28	CASNDPGQGGKPQHF	TGTGCCAGCAACGACCCGGGACAGGGGGGAAAGCCCCAGCATTTT
many	TRBJ2-1	NA	TRBV2	CASTGGLWYNEQFF	TGTGCCAGCACCGGAGGACTCTGGTACAATGAGCAGTTCTTC
once	TRBJ1-1	NA	TRBV6-4	CASSQSPGRTEAFF	TGTGCCAGCAGTCAGAGCCCTGGGAGGACTGAAGCTTTCTTT
NA	TRBJ2-1	TRBD2	TRBV19	CASSMTSGSYNEQFF	TGTGCCAGTAGTATGACTAGCGGGAGTTACAATGAGCAGTTCTTC
NA	TRBJ1-4	NA	TRBV7-2	CASSPTRQTNEKLFF	TGTGCCAGCAGCCCGACAAGGCAAACTAATGAAAAACTGTTTTTT
NA	TRBJ2-3	TRBD2	TRBV7-2	CASSVSSGGPTDTQYF	TGTGCCAGCAGCGTCTCTAGCGGGGGACCCACAGATACGCAGTATTTT
NA	TRBJ2-1	TRBD2	TRBV5-6	CASSLDSGRHNEQFF	TGTGCCAGCAGCTTGGACAGCGGGAGGCACAATGAGCAGTTCTTC
NA	TRBJ1-5	TRBD1	TRBV27	CASSTTWTGRDQPQHF	TGTGCCAGCAGTACAACCTGGACAGGGAGAGACCAGCCCCAGCATTTT
NA	TRBJ1-2	NA	TRBV28	CASSLWDIIPGYGYTF	TGTGCCAGCAGTTTATGGGACATAATTCCAGGCTATGGCTACACCTTC
NA	TRBJ2-1	NA	TRBV7-9	CASSPEVYSEQFF	TGTGCCAGCAGCCCGGAAGTCTACAGTGAGCAGTTCTTC
NA	TRBJ1-1	NA	TRBV28	CASRYGKRAFF	TGTGCCAGCAGATACGGCAAGAGGGCTTTCTTT
NA	TRBJ2-1	TRBD2	TRBV5-8	CASSPLTSGLGEQFF	TGTGCCAGCAGTCCCCTCACTAGCGGGTTGGGCGAGCAGTTCTTC
NA	TRBJ2-1	NA	TRBV7-2	CASSFKLYEQFF	TGTGCCAGCAGCTTTAAGCTGTACGAGCAGTTCTTC
NA	TRBJ2-7	NA	TRBV18	CASSPLRGPEQYF	TGTGCCAGCTCACCATTGAGAGGGCCCGAGCAGTACTTC
NA	TRBJ2-2	TRBD2	TRBV7-7	CASSLVPLAGGSTGELFF	TGTGCCAGCAGCTTAGTACCCCTAGCGGGAGGGTCCACCGGGGAGCTGTTTTTT
NA	TRBJ2-7	TRBD2	TRBV2	CASRNPAPLAGGPYEQYF	TGTGCCAGCAGGAACCCTGCGCCTCTAGCGGGAGGGCCCTACGAGCAGTACTTC
once	TRBJ2-7	NA	TRBV4-1	CASSQDKPGFSYEQYF	TGCGCCAGCAGCCAAGATAAACCGGGGTTCTCCTACGAGCAGTACTTC
NA	TRBJ2-1	NA	TRBV7-3	CASSLNAGGYNEQFF	TGTGCCAGCAGCTTAAATGCCGGGGGTTACAATGAGCAGTTCTTC
NA	TRBJ1-5	NA	TRBV30	CAWSVQFRGNQPQHF	TGTGCCTGGAGTGTTCAGTTCCGGGGCAATCAGCCCCAGCATTTT
NA	TRBJ2-2	TRBD2	TRBV7-6	CASSPTGGSLTGELFF	TGTGCCAGCAGCCCCACGGGCGGGAGTTTAACCGGGGAGCTGTTTTTT
NA	TRBJ2-4	NA	TRBV29-1	CSVETGLDIQYF	TGCAGCGTTGAAACAGGGTTGGACATTCAGTACTTC
few	TRBJ2-1	TRBD2	TRBV2	CARSRGLAGEQFF	TGTGCCAGATCTAGGGGACTAGCCGGTGAGCAGTTCTTC
NA	TRBJ1-2	TRBD1	TRBV9	CASSVAGQGRGRGYTF	TGTGCCAGCAGCGTAGCCGGACAGGGTAGGGGTAGAGGCTACACCTTC
NA	TRBJ2-2	NA	TRBV5-1	CASSLGWRGGSGELFF	TGCGCCAGCAGCTTGGGCTGGAGGGGAGGATCCGGGGAGCTGTTTTTT
NA	TRBJ1-2	NA	TRBV4-2	CASSQDSAGRTYGYTF	TGTGCCAGCAGCCAAGATTCGGCAGGGAGGACCTATGGCTACACCTTC
NA	TRBJ2-7	NA	TRBV27	CASSLAGRSYEQYF	TGTGCCAGCAGTTTAGCGGGCCGCTCCTACGAGCAGTACTTC
NA	TRBJ2-5	NA	TRBV11-2	CASSLQGTRETQYF	TGTGCCAGCAGCTTACAGGGGACGAGGGAGACCCAGTACTTC
NA	TRBJ1-6	TRBD1	TRBV3-1/TRBV3-2	CASSQVGQGDSPLHF	TGTGCCAGCAGCCAAGTGGGACAGGGAGATTCACCCCTCCACTTT
NA	TRBJ2-5	TRBD1	TRBV5-1	CASSTRRGRVETQYF	TGCGCCAGCAGCACCCGCAGGGGGCGCGTGGAGACCCAGTACTTC
NA	TRBJ1-1	NA	TRBV6-5	CASSSYRVYTEAFF	TGTGCCAGCAGTTCTTACAGGGTTTACACTGAAGCTTTCTTT
once	TRBJ2-7	NA	TRBV11-2	CASSLVGPGGYEQYF	TGTGCCAGCAGCTTAGTAGGGCCCGGGGGCTACGAGCAGTACTTC
NA	TRBJ2-2	TRBD1	TRBV7-6	CATSWTGNTGELFF	TGTGCCACCTCCTGGACAGGGAACACCGGGGAGCTGTTTTTT
NA	TRBJ2-5	NA	TRBV3-1/TRBV3-2	CASSQPGAGETQYF	TGTGCCAGCAGCCAGCCAGGGGCCGGGGAGACCCAGTACTTC
NA	TRBJ1-3	TRBD1	TRBV4-2	CASSPRQGISGNTIYF	TGTGCCAGCAGCCCGCGACAGGGCATCTCTGGAAACACCATATATTTT
few	TRBJ1-2	NA	TRBV30	CAWSGLDLYGYTF	TGTGCCTGGAGTGGATTAGACTTATATGGCTACACCTTC
NA	TRBJ2-7	NA	TRBV18	CASSPGASGIYEQYF	TGTGCCAGCTCACCGGGGGCTAGCGGAATATACGAGCAGTACTTC
NA	TRBJ2-2	TRBD1	TRBV28	CASSPRTGPTGELFF	TGTGCCAGCAGCCCGAGGACAGGCCCAACCGGGGAGCTGTTTTTT
NA	TRBJ2-1	NA	TRBV7-9	CASSWGASYNEQFF	TGTGCCAGCAGCTGGGGCGCTTCCTACAATGAGCAGTTCTTC
NA	TRBJ2-1	NA	TRBV29-1	CSVEAGAEQFF	TGCAGCGTTGAAGCCGGAGCCGAGCAGTTCTTC
NA	TRBJ1-6	TRBD1	TRBV6-1	CASSEAEGQISPLHF	TGTGCCAGCAGTGAAGCGGAGGGACAGATTTCACCCCTCCACTTT
NA	TRBJ2-1	TRBD2	TRBV29-1	CSVDGTSGRANEQFF	TGCAGCGTTGACGGGACTAGCGGGAGGGCCAATGAGCAGTTCTTC